Following are 20 T cell receptor beta chains from one sample sequenced in a study of human T cells and chemical hapten exposure. TCRdb processed the RACE reads anew with MiXCR; each CDR3 protein has one entry. The sample records about 290,000 distinct CDR3 sequences, around 7.3% being singletons. The time point: pre-sensitization, week 0. Treatment noted: therapeutic diphenylcyclopropenone sensitization with weekly scalp DPC. The sequencing used whole blood, collected in connection with sensitization to the hapten diphenylcyclopropenone (DPC). The receptor source for this set is a man younger than 35 with alopecia areata. Some clones in this sample may be carry-over from other donors' samples.

This clonotype was counted ten times or more. V usage is TRBV6-2 or TRBV6-3 and J usage is TRBJ2-1; D possibly corresponds to TRBD1 (6 bases). Trimming shortened V by 8 bases and J by 7 bases, and 12 bases separated the two germline ends. This CDR3 comprises 12 residues. CDR1 and CDR2 from the germline V gene are MNHEY and SVGEGT. In nucleotides, the CDR3 is TGTGCCAGCTGTTGGCAGGGGAATGAGCAGTTCTTC. As protein: CASCWQGNEQFF.

This clonotype was detected many times. The chain employs TRBV7-9 and TRBJ2-1; TRBD1 matches at 10 bases. This CDR3 is built from 15 residues. Germline trimming cut 5 bases from V and 2 bases from J; bases unmatched to any gene: 3. Per the germline V gene, CDR1 is SEHNR and CDR2 is FQNEAQ (reference sequence). CDR3: CASSRTGGPYNEQFF. As DNA, the CDR3 is TGTGCCAGCAGCCGGACAGGGGGACCCTACAATGAGCAGTTCTTC.

J is TRBJ2-3 and V is TRBV7-9; D is unresolved. The CDR3 length is 12 residues. The V and J ends lost 1 base and 7 bases respectively, with 6 bases between them. Germline CDR1 reads SEHNR; CDR2 reads FQNEAQ (reference sequence). The CDR3 spells CASSLEVNTQYF. The CDR3 bases are TGTGCCAGCAGCTTAGAGGTTAATACGCAGTATTTT.

The CDR3 loop is CASSLGAGINSPLHF. In DNA, the CDR3 is TGTGCCAGCAGTTTAGGGGCGGGGATCAATTCACCCCTCCACTTT. The chain carries TRBV6-5 and TRBJ1-6; possible D gene TRBD1, 5 bases. Per germline, CDR1 MNHEY and CDR2 SVGAGI. V lost 4 bases, J lost 7 bases, and 14 bases lay in between. The CDR3 loop spans 15 amino acids.

This clonotype came up many times. The V gene is TRBV10-2, the J gene TRBJ2-7; D remains ambiguous. Germline V CDR1 and CDR2: WSHSY, SAAADI. V dropped 7 bases and J dropped 0 bases, with 13 bases sitting between them. The CDR3 has 14 amino acids. CDR3: CASKVIAASYEQYF. CDR3 nucleotides: TGCGCCAGCAAGGTTATTGCGGCCTCCTACGAGCAGTACTTC.

The V and J genes are TRBV5-6 and TRBJ1-5; 9 bases fit TRBD1. Germline-derived CDR1 and CDR2 are SGHDT and YYEEEE. This CDR3 contains 17 residues. V lost 4 bases, J lost 2 bases, and 10 bases stayed unmatched. This chain's CDR3 is CASSGGQGIFGNQPQHF. DNA for the CDR3: TGTGCCAGCAGCGGAGGACAGGGGATTTTCGGCAATCAGCCCCAGCATTTT.

This clonotype has more than one count but fewer than ten. The V and J genes are TRBV11-2 and TRBJ2-1, with 12 bases identical to TRBD1. Per germline, CDR1 SGHAT and CDR2 FQNNGV. This CDR3 spans 18 amino acids. V lost 3 bases and J lost 9; bases outside the gene matches: 15. CDR3 in DNA: TGTGCCAGCAGCTTGTTAAGGGGACAGGGGGCGCGAGACGGTGAGCAGTTCTTC. Protein: CASSLLRGQGARDGEQFF.

This clonotype was seen only a few times. Here the CDR3 DNA reads TGCAGCGTGGCGGGGAACTATGGCACAGATACGCAGTATTTT. Translated, it gives CSVAGNYGTDTQYF. The chain is built from TRBV29-1 and TRBJ2-3; D is perhaps TRBD2 (6 bases). V dropped 6 bases and J dropped 1 base, with 14 bases sitting between them. CDR1 SQVTM and CDR2 ANQGSEA come from the germline V gene. CDR3 size: 14 residues.

This clonotype was seen only a few times. The chain employs TRBV12-3 or TRBV12-4 and TRBJ1-2, with a weak D call TRBD1 (5 bases). V was cut by 10 bases and J by 5 bases, with 14 bases left in between. The length of the CDR3 is 12 residues. The CDR3 region is CATRAREYGYTF. CDR3 nucleotide sequence: TGTGCCACTCGAGCCAGGGAGTATGGCTACACCTTC.

This clonotype occurred a few times. V is TRBV5-1 and J is TRBJ2-5; D tentatively reads TRBD1 or TRBD2 (5 bases each). V lost 2 bases, J lost 7 bases, and 15 bases lay in between. Germline V lookup: CDR1 SGHRS, CDR2 YFSETQ. CDR3 length: 14 amino acids. CDR3 protein: CASSFGLAGGTQYF. DNA for the CDR3: TGCGCCAGCAGCTTTGGACTGGCTGGGGGGACCCAGTACTTC.

The sample holds many counts of this clonotype. The chain links TRBV29-1 to TRBJ2-5; D possibly corresponds to TRBD1 (6 bases). The CDR3 consists of 14 residues. With 3 bases removed from V and 0 bases from J, the gap between germline ends came to 11 bases. The germline V gene has CDR1 SQVTM and CDR2 ANQGSEA. The CDR3 region has the DNA TGCAGCGTTGAGGGGAGACAGGACCAAGAGACCCAGTACTTC. It encodes CSVEGRQDQETQYF.

The rearrangement links TRBV7-2 to TRBJ2-2, with D perhaps matching TRBD1 (6 bases). The germline V gene encodes CDR1 SGHTA and CDR2 FQGNSA. CDR3 length: 15 amino acids. V was cut by 5 bases and J by 0 bases, with 10 bases left in between. The CDR3 here is CASSRTASNTGELFF. The CDR3 DNA reads as TGTGCCAGCAGCCGGACAGCTTCGAACACCGGGGAGCTGTTTTTT.

This clonotype has ten or more counts. The chain has TRBV9 and TRBJ2-3; 12 bases are shared with TRBD2. The trim removed 3 bases at V and 3 bases at J, leaving 2 bases unmatched. The CDR3 has 15 residues. Germline V gives CDR1 SGDLS, CDR2 YYNGEE. The CDR3 bases are TGTGCCAGCAGCGCTACTAGCGGGGGGACAGATACGCAGTATTTT. Residues: CASSATSGGTDTQYF.

This clonotype was counted only a few times. The J gene is TRBJ2-1, the V gene TRBV5-1, with TRBD2 identical over 9 bases. J gave up 5 bases and V 7 bases, and 13 bases lay outside the gene matches. CDR3 length: 16 residues. Germline V gene sequence: CDR1 SGHRS, CDR2 YFSETQ. The CDR3 DNA is TGCGCCAGCCACTGGGCCACTAGCGGGTATCACAATGAGCAGTTCTTC. Protein product: CASHWATSGYHNEQFF.

In this sample, this clonotype turned up a few times. The rearrangement uses TRBV14 and TRBJ2-7, with 7 bases aligning to TRBD1. Germline V gene sequence: CDR1 SGHDN, CDR2 FVKESK. V shed 0 bases and J 7 bases; nucleotides not matched to a gene: 9. The CDR3 has 15 residues. The CDR3 bases are TGTGCCAGCAGCCAAGAGCGGACAGGATTGGGGGAGCAGTACTTC. Its translation: CASSQERTGLGEQYF.

Only a few counts were recorded for this clonotype. V is TRBV7-9 and J is TRBJ2-1, with D possibly TRBD2 on 7 matching bases. The germline V and J ends were trimmed by 3 bases and 4 bases, with 19 bases remaining between them. This CDR3 region has 17 residues. From germline, CDR1 is SEHNR and CDR2 FQNEAQ (reference sequence). The CDR3 spells CASSLGLGGGLYNEQFF. The CDR3 DNA is TGTGCCAGCAGCTTGGGTCTGGGCGGGGGCCTTTACAATGAGCAGTTCTTC.

A few counts support this clonotype. This sequence joins TRBV29-1 and TRBJ2-5; D is perhaps TRBD1 (6 bases). The CDR3 is made up of 13 amino acids. CDR1 is SQVTM and CDR2 is ANQGSEA in the germline V gene. The V gene lost 4 bases and the J gene lost 3 bases, with 12 bases spanning the gap. CDR3 amino acids: CSVGGGSKETQYF. As DNA, the CDR3 is TGCAGCGTTGGAGGGGGATCAAAAGAGACCCAGTACTTC.

The chain combines TRBV3-1 with TRBJ2-5; D gene unclear. The germline V gene has CDR1 LGHDT and CDR2 YNNKEL (reference sequence). This CDR3 comprises 16 residues. Trimming left V 4 bases short and J 2 bases short, with 17 bases between. The CDR3 DNA sequence: TGTGCCAGCAGCCCAAGACACTCATGGCCGCAAGAGACCCAGTACTTC. Its protein product is CASSPRHSWPQETQYF.

The chain recombines TRBV11-2 with TRBJ1-6; maybe TRBD1 (5 bases). The CDR3 runs to 17 residues. Per the germline V gene, CDR1 is SGHAT and CDR2 is FQNNGV. The V end lost 0 bases, the J end lost 4 bases, and 13 bases lay between the germline ends. Written as DNA, the CDR3 is TGTGCCAGCAGCTTAGATCGAGGACACAAATATAATTCACCCCTCCACTTT. Its protein is CASSLDRGHKYNSPLHF.

This clonotype was recorded at least ten times. This chain joins TRBV9 and TRBJ2-3, with a possible D match to TRBD1 (5 bases). The CDR3 is made up of 17 amino acids. V was clipped by 2 bases and J by 2 bases, with 18 bases between them. In germline, CDR1 is SGDLS, CDR2 YYNGEE. Written as DNA, the CDR3 is TGTGCCAGCAGCGTGTTTCCCGATAAGGGGATCACAGATACGCAGTATTTT. The encoded protein is CASSVFPDKGITDTQYF.